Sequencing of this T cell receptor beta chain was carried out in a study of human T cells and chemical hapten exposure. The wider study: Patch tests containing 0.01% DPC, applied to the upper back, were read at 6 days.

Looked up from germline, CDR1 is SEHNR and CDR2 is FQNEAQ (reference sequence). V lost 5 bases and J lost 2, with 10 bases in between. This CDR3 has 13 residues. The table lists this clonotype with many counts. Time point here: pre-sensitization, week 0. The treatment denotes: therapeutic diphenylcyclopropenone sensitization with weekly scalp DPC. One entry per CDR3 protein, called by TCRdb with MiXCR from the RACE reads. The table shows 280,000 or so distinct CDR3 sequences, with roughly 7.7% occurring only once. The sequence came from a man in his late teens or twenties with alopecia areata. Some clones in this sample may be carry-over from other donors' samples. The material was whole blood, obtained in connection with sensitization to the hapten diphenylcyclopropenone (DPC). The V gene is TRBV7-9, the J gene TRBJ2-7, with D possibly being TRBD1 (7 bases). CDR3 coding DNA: TGTGCCAGCAGCGCGGGACAGACCTACGAGCAGTACTTC. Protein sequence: CASSAGQTYEQYF.